Below, 23 T cell receptor beta chains from the same sample are listed, as sequenced in a study of blood T cell repertoires in COVID-19. Using immunoSEQ multiplex PCR, the repertoire was profiled, and TCRdb retains in-frame clones only, with some absent. The data contain 37,000 or so clones, around 84% of them seen just once; the ten biggest clones take up about 61%. The sequenced material came from peripheral blood. These receptors came from a man between 70 and 80 years old with acute or convalescent COVID-19.

The V gene is TRBV27, the J gene TRBJ2-2; TRBD1 is a possible D gene (6 bases). V was cut by 2 bases and J by 7 bases, with 14 bases left in between. The CDR3 loop spans 15 amino acids. Germline V gene lookup returns CDR1 MNHEY and CDR2 SMNVEV (reference sequence). The CDR3 DNA reads as TGTGCCAGCAGTTTAAAGCCCAGGGGCAGCGGGGAGCTGTTTTTT. Translating gives CASSLKPRGSGELFF.

The CDR3: CASSQGAGTGYGYTF. The CDR3 DNA follows: TGTGCCAGCAGCCAGGGGGCGGGGACAGGGTATGGCTACACCTTC. The chain uses TRBV3-1 (or the pseudogene TRBV3-2) and TRBJ1-2; TRBD1 matches 9 bases. CDR3 length: 15 amino acids. Germline V gene sequence: CDR1 LGHDT, CDR2 YNNKEL (reference sequence). The V and J ends lost 3 bases and 5 bases, in that order; junction bases with no gene match: 7.

The chain links TRBV21-1 to TRBJ2-2; no DNA check was done on the table's D call, TRBD2. TRBV21-1 is an annotated pseudogene. The CDR3 runs to 16 residues. Written as DNA, the CDR3 is TGTGCCAGCACCCAATTTAGCGGGGGGGCCGTCGGGGAGCTGTTTTTT. As protein: CASTQFSGGAVGELFF.

The J gene is TRBJ2-3, the V gene TRBV5-5, with TRBD1 matching over 10 bases. From germline, CDR1 is SGHKS and CDR2 YYEKEE (reference sequence). The CDR3 loop spans 17 amino acids. The junction had 9 bases not matched to a gene; V was cut back by 2 bases and J by 3 bases. For the CDR3, the DNA is TGTGCCAGCAGCTTTTCTTGGACAGGGGGTGGGACAGATACGCAGTATTTT. Encoded protein: CASSFSWTGGGTDTQYF.

V is TRBV28 and J is TRBJ2-7, with 11 nucleotides matching TRBD1. CDR1 and CDR2 (germline): MDHEN, SYDVKM. The CDR3 has 19 amino acids. With V trimmed by 5 bases and J by 0 bases, 15 bases remained unmatched. The CDR3 region is CASSQFPRDRGTLSYEQYF. The CDR3 DNA follows: TGTGCCAGCAGTCAATTCCCCCGGGACAGGGGGACCCTCTCCTACGAGCAGTACTTC.

The chain carries TRBV6-5 and TRBJ2-3, with a tentative D call TRBD2 (6 bases). V dropped 5 bases and J dropped 1 base, with 13 bases sitting between them. Germline V gene data show CDR1 as MNHEY and CDR2 as SVGAGI. CDR3 length: 15 amino acids. The chain's CDR3 is CASSNPGLGTDTQYF. CDR3 DNA sequence: TGTGCCAGCAGTAATCCGGGACTCGGCACAGATACGCAGTATTTT.

The rearrangement uses TRBV5-4 and TRBJ1-1, with D unclear. CDR3 length equals 12 residues. The ends were cut back, 4 bases at V and 2 bases at J, with 6 bases in the middle. From germline, CDR1 is SGHNT and CDR2 YYREEE (reference sequence). CDR3: CASSAGNTEAFF. The CDR3 DNA sequence: TGTGCCAGCAGCGCGGGAAACACTGAAGCTTTCTTT.

Remarks on this clone: One junction end disagrees with the germline gene, perhaps due to a read error. The genes are TRBV6-1 and TRBJ2-1; 11 bases align to TRBD2. CDR1 is MNHNS and CDR2 is SASEGT in the germline V gene. This CDR3 contains 19 residues. In DNA form, the CDR3 reads TGTGCCAGCACTGAAAGGCTAGCGGGAGGCACCCATTTGTACAATGAGCAGTTCTTC. It codes for CASTERLAGGTHLYNEQFF.

In this sample, this clone turned up a few times. This chain's CDR3 is CAWSEQGAGGYTF. CDR3 nucleotides: TGTGCCTGGAGTGAACAGGGGGCCGGTGGCTACACCTTC. The V call is TRBV30, the J call TRBJ1-2, with 9 bases fitting TRBD1. The germline CDR1 and CDR2 sequences are GTSNPN and SVGIG (reference sequence). The ends lost 1 base at V and 7 bases at J; junction bases unmatched: 4. The CDR3 is made up of 13 amino acids.

This rearrangement joins TRBV7-3 to TRBJ1-4; D is unclear. Germline V lookup: CDR1 SGHTA, CDR2 FQGTGA. This CDR3 is built from 13 residues. Deletions cut 0 bases from V and 8 bases from J, with 7 bases between. In DNA form, the CDR3 reads TGTGCCAGCAGCTTAACACTGAGGGAAAAACTGTTTTTT. Residues: CASSLTLREKLFF.

The chain combines TRBV6-6 with TRBJ1-3; D is unresolved. The germline V gene has CDR1 MNHNY and CDR2 SVGAGI (reference sequence). Trimming left V 6 bases short and J 4 bases short, with 10 bases between. This CDR3 contains 13 residues. CDR3: CASRTDGGNTIYF. The DNA of the CDR3 is TGTGCCAGCAGAACCGACGGGGGAAACACCATATATTTT.

This chain joins TRBV11-3 and TRBJ2-2; D gene unclear. V lost 1 base and J 0 bases, leaving 6 bases between the germline ends. The germline gives CDR1 SGHNT, CDR2 YENEEA. The CDR3 totals 15 residues. As DNA, the CDR3 is TGTGCCAGCAGCTTAGGAGTTGCGAACACCGGGGAGCTGTTTTTT. Translated: CASSLGVANTGELFF.

This chain uses TRBV10-3 with TRBJ2-7, with 10 bases that match TRBD1. Germline V lookup: CDR1 ENHRY, CDR2 SYGVKD. This CDR3 has 15 amino acids. V was clipped by 0 bases and J by 6 bases; unmatched bases: 5. The CDR3 spells CAISESGDRGSEQYF. CDR3 in DNA: TGTGCCATCAGTGAGTCGGGGGACAGGGGCTCCGAGCAGTACTTC.

The CDR3 DNA sequence: TGTGCCAGCAGCCTTCCCGGCGGACAGTACTCTGGAAACACCATATATTTT. Its protein is CASSLPGGQYSGNTIYF. The V and J genes are TRBV3-1 (or the pseudogene TRBV3-2) and TRBJ1-3, with D maybe TRBD1 (6 bases). Trimming removed 4 bases from V and 0 bases from J, with 16 bases in between. CDR1 is LGHDT and CDR2 is YNNKEL in the germline V gene (reference sequence). The CDR3 length is 17 residues.

This clone was recorded once. The gene calls are TRBV7-2 and TRBJ1-3, with D possibly matching TRBD1 (6 bases). The germline V and J ends were trimmed by 5 bases and 9 bases, with 14 bases remaining between them. Looked up from germline, CDR1 is SGHTA and CDR2 is FQGNSA. The CDR3 is 13 residues long. The CDR3 sequence is CASSPQQGSTIYF. In DNA form, the CDR3 reads TGTGCCAGCAGCCCCCAACAGGGTAGCACCATATATTTT.

This chain uses TRBV14 with TRBJ1-4; no definite D call. The V end lost 4 bases, the J end lost 13 bases, and 13 bases lay between the germline ends. The CDR3 extends over 12 amino acids. The germline gives CDR1 SGHDN, CDR2 FVKESK. DNA for the CDR3: TGTGCCAGCAGCCGCCAGACCGGAGGACTGTTTTTT. It encodes CASSRQTGGLFF.

The chain joins TRBV10-3 to TRBJ2-2, with a possible D match to TRBD1 (5 bases). The V gene's germline CDR1 is ENHRY and CDR2 SYGVKD. Trimming cost V 7 bases and J 3 bases, with 12 bases left between them. This CDR3 region has 14 residues. CDR3 loop: CAIKELGDTGELFF. CDR3 DNA sequence: TGTGCCATCAAAGAGTTAGGGGACACCGGGGAGCTGTTTTTT.

This clone was seen more than once but under ten times. The chain couples TRBV7-6 to TRBJ1-6; tentative D call: TRBD1 (6 bases). The CDR3 spans 19 residues. Germline V gene data show CDR1 as SGHVS and CDR2 as FNYEAQ. The V end lost 2 bases, the J end lost 0 bases, and 17 bases lay between the germline ends. The CDR3 DNA reads TGTGCCAGCAGCTTACGGGCCAGGGGAATTAGCTCCTATAATTCACCCCTCCACTTT. Protein product: CASSLRARGISSYNSPLHF.

V gene TRBV29-1 combines with J gene TRBJ2-3; a weak D match, TRBD1 (5 bases). Trimming shortened V by 6 bases and J by 2 bases, and 15 bases separated the two germline ends. Germline V CDR1 and CDR2: SQVTM, ANQGSEA. The CDR3 spans 14 residues. As DNA, the CDR3 is TGCAGCGTGAGACCCGACAGAACCACAGATACGCAGTATTTT. It encodes CSVRPDRTTDTQYF.

The chain is built from TRBV7-8 and TRBJ2-3; D possibly corresponds to TRBD2 (7 bases). Germline V gene data show CDR1 as SGHVS and CDR2 as FQNEAQ. CDR3 length: 15 amino acids. V lost 5 bases and J lost 6, with 18 bases in between. In DNA form, the CDR3 reads TGTGCCAGCAGCCTCTTGGCGGGGGCCGGGGATACGCAGTATTTT. Its translation is CASSLLAGAGDTQYF.

This chain links TRBV5-8 with TRBJ2-5; a possible D gene is TRBD2 (6 bases). The length of the CDR3 is 15 residues. Looked up from germline, CDR1 is SGHTS and CDR2 is YDEGEE. V was shortened by 6 bases and J by 1 base, with 16 bases between the two germline ends. The CDR3 bases are TGTGCCAGCAACACCTGGTCGACTAGCCAAGAGACCCAGTACTTC. It specifies CASNTWSTSQETQYF.

The genes are TRBV10-1 and TRBJ2-5; no definite D call. The germline CDR1 and CDR2 sequences are WNHNN and SYGVQD (reference sequence). This CDR3 is 11 amino acids long. The V end lost 3 bases, the J end lost 5 bases, and 4 bases lay between the germline ends. The CDR3 DNA follows: TGCGCCAGCAGTGATCAGGAGACCCAGTACTTC. Its protein is CASSDQETQYF.

This clone occurred a few times. This sequence joins TRBV5-1 and TRBJ1-2; possible D gene TRBD1, 5 bases. The CDR3 has 11 amino acids. Germline V gives CDR1 SGHRS, CDR2 YFSETQ. Deletions cut 5 bases from V and 3 bases from J, with 5 bases between. This CDR3 reads CASRQDYGYTF. The CDR3 DNA reads as TGCGCCAGCAGACAGGACTATGGCTACACCTTC.